This T cell receptor (beta chain) stems from a study of Tregs in tolerant kidney transplant recipients. The germline V gene encodes CDR1 SGHTA and CDR2 FQGNSA. Trimming shortened V by 0 bases and J by 6 bases, and 14 bases separated the two germline ends. This CDR3 has 15 residues. Profiling relied on immunoSEQ multiplex PCR, and the TCRdb table lists in-frame clones only, not all of them. The sample has under 80,000 clones, roughly 88% seen once; the top ten hold about 2.1%. This sequence was found in a human donor who received a combined kidney and bone marrow transplant. The chain links TRBV7-2 to TRBJ1-1; D perhaps matches TRBD1 (6 bases). The material was Tregs from blood, obtained before the transplant. The CDR3 loop reads CASSLARGGGAEAFF. The CDR3 DNA follows: TGTGCCAGCAGCTTAGCGCGGGGCGGGGGCGCTGAAGCTTTCTTT.